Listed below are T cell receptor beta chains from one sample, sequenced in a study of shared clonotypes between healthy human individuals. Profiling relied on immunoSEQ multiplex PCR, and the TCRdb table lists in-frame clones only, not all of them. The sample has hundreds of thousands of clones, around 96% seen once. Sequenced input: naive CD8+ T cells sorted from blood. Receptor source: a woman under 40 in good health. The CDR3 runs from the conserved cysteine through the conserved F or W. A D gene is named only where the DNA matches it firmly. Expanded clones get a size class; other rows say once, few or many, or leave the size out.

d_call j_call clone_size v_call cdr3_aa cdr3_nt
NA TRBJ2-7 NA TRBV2 CASSDYRERGPYEQYF TGTGCCAGCAGTGATTACCGAGAGAGGGGACCTTACGAGCAGTACTTC
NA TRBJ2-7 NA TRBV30 CAWRARARTYEQYF TGTGCCTGGAGGGCGCGGGCACGGACGTACGAGCAGTACTTC
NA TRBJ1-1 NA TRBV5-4 CASSLIGAGDTEAFF TGTGCCAGCAGCTTGATTGGGGCTGGGGACACTGAAGCTTTCTTT
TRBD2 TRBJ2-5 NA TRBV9 CASSSPSGRTSGQETQYF TGTGCCAGCAGCTCGCCTAGCGGGAGGACCTCGGGGCAAGAGACCCAGTACTTC
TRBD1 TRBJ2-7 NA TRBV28 CASSGQDHSYEQYF TGTGCCAGCAGCGGACAGGATCACTCCTACGAGCAGTACTTC
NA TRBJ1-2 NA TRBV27 CASSLRGGWSGYTF TGTGCCAGCAGTTTAAGGGGTGGTTGGTCTGGCTACACCTTC
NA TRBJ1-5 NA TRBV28 CASKNQILYSIGNQPQHF TGTGCCAGCAAAAATCAGATTCTTTATAGTATAGGCAATCAGCCCCAGCATTTT
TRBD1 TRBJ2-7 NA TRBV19 CASSIGDRGYEQYF TGTGCCAGTAGTATAGGGGACAGGGGATACGAGCAGTACTTC
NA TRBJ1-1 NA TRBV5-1 CASSPPWTALNTEAFF TGCGCCAGCAGCCCCCCCTGGACGGCGTTAAACACTGAAGCTTTCTTT
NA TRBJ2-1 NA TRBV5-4 CASSFAGAGPNYNEQFF TGTGCCAGCAGCTTCGCTGGTGCGGGACCTAACTACAATGAGCAGTTCTTC
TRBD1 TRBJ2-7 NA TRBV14 CASSHGQGVAYEQYF TGTGCCAGCAGCCACGGCCAGGGGGTTGCCTACGAGCAGTACTTC
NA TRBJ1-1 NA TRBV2 CASSVPPSWGNTEAFF TGTGCCAGCAGTGTCCCACCTTCTTGGGGTAACACTGAAGCTTTCTTT
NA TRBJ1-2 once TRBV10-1 CASSEKTLYGYTF TGCGCCAGCAGTGAGAAAACACTCTATGGCTACACCTTC
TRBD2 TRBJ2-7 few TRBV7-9 CASSELATYEQYF TGTGCCAGCAGCGAACTAGCGACCTACGAGCAGTACTTC
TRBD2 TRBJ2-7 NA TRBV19 CASSLAGEELYEQYF TGTGCCAGTAGTTTAGCGGGTGAGGAGCTGTACGAGCAGTACTTC
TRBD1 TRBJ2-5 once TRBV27 CASSSGRQGLETQYF TGTGCCAGCAGTTCCGGAAGACAGGGGCTGGAGACCCAGTACTTC
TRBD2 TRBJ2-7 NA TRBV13 CASRALREGRYEQYF TGTGCCAGCAGAGCGTTGCGGGAGGGCCGCTACGAGCAGTACTTC
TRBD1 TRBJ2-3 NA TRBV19 CASRQGSTDTQYF TGTGCCAGCCGACAGGGAAGCACAGATACGCAGTATTTT
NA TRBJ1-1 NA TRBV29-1 CSGFRDTEAFF TGCAGCGGATTTAGGGACACTGAAGCTTTCTTT
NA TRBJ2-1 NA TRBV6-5 CASSYGHTRVHEQFF TGTGCCAGCAGTTACGGTCACACCAGGGTTCATGAGCAGTTCTTC
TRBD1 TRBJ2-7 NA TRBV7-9 CASTGTGARNEQYF TGTGCCAGCACCGGGACAGGGGCTCGAAACGAGCAGTACTTC
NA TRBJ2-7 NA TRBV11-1 CASSLAQDYEQYF TGTGCCAGCAGCTTAGCACAGGACTACGAGCAGTACTTC
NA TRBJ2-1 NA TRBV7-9 CASSPRDSDSYNEQFF TGTGCCAGCAGCCCCAGGGACTCTGACTCCTACAATGAGCAGTTCTTC
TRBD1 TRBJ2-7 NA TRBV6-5 CASSGGQGYSYEQYF TGTGCCAGCAGCGGCGGACAGGGCTACAGCTACGAGCAGTACTTC
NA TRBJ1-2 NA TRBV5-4 CASSGRAGHYGYTF TGTGCCAGCAGCGGGCGGGCAGGGCACTATGGCTACACCTTC
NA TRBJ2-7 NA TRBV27 CASSSSRAPPGYEQYF TGTGCCAGCAGTTCCTCCCGGGCCCCACCGGGGTACGAGCAGTACTTC
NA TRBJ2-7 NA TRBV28 CASSPLAGGSSYEQYF TGTGCCAGCAGCCCGCTGGCGGGTGGGAGCTCCTACGAGCAGTACTTC
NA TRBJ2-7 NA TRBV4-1 CASSRTGSYEQYF TGCGCCAGCAGCCGAACTGGCTCCTACGAGCAGTACTTC
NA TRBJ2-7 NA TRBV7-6 CASSLEGRPYEQYF TGTGCCAGCAGCTTAGAGGGCCGCCCCTACGAGCAGTACTTC
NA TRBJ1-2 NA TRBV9 CASSVTREGGYTF TGTGCCAGCAGCGTAACTCGAGAGGGAGGCTACACCTTC
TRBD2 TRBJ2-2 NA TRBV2 CASSERQRGAGELFF TGTGCCAGCAGTGAAAGGCAGCGGGGGGCCGGGGAGCTGTTTTTT
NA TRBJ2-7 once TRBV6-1 CASGGVAYEQYF TGTGCCAGCGGCGGGGTCGCCTACGAGCAGTACTTC
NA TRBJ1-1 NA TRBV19 CASSPGVVNTEAFF TGTGCCAGTAGCCCCGGGGTCGTGAACACTGAAGCTTTCTTT
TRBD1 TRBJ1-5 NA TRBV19 CASTTGQGLNQPQHF TGTGCCAGTACCACAGGACAGGGCCTCAATCAGCCCCAGCATTTT
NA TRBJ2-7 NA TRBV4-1 CASSKTGGQQSYEQYF TGCGCCAGCAGCAAGACGGGGGGCCAGCAATCCTACGAGCAGTACTTC
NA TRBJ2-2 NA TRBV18 CASSRGHDTGELFF TGTGCCAGCTCCCGCGGACACGACACCGGGGAGCTGTTTTTT
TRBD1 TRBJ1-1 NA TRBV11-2 CASSHRQGVDTEAFF TGTGCCAGCAGCCATCGACAGGGAGTGGACACTGAAGCTTTCTTT
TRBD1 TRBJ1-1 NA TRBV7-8 CASSWDTGAPEAFF TGTGCCAGCAGCTGGGACACAGGGGCCCCTGAAGCTTTCTTT
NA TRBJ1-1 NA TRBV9 CASSVGGSTEAFF TGTGCCAGCAGCGTAGGCGGAAGCACTGAAGCTTTCTTT
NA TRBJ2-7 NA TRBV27 CASSLRQPNFYEQYF TGTGCCAGCAGTTTGAGACAGCCTAATTTCTACGAGCAGTACTTC
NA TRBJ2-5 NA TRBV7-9 CASSSGREQETQYF TGTGCCAGCAGCTCGGGCCGGGAACAAGAGACCCAGTACTTC